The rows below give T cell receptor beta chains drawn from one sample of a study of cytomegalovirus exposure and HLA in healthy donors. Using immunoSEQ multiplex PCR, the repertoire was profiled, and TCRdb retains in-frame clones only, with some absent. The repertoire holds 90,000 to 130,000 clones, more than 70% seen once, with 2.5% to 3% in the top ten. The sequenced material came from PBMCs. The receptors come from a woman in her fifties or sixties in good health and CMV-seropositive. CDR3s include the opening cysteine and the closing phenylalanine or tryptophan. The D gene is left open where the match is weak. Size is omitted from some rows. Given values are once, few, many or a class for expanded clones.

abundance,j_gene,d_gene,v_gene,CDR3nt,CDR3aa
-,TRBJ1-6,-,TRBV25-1,TGTGCCAGCAGTGAACGGGGTCATTCACCCCTCCACTTT,CASSERGHSPLHF
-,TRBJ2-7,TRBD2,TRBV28,TGTGCCAGCAGGGGACAAGGGATAGCGGGACCCTACTTC,CASRGQGIAGPYF
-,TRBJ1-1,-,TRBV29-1,TGCAGCGTTGAACGAGGTAGAGCTGAAGCTTTCTTT,CSVERGRAEAFF
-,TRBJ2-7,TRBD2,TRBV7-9,TGTGCCAGCAGCTTACTAGCGGTCTACGAGCAGTACTTC,CASSLLAVYEQYF
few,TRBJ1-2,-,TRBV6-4,TGTGCCAGCAGTGACTCGGAGGGATCCGGCTACACCTTC,CASSDSEGSGYTF
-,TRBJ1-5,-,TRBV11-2,TGTGCCAGCAGCTTTTCCCGCGATAGCAATCAGCCCCAGCATTTT,CASSFSRDSNQPQHF
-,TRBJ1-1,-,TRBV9,TGTGCCAGCAGCGTAGGGACAGTCATGAACACTGAAGCTTTCTTT,CASSVGTVMNTEAFF
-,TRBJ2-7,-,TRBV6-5,TGTGCCAGCAGTTTAGGACCGACAGGTTTAACCTACGAGCAGTACTTC,CASSLGPTGLTYEQYF
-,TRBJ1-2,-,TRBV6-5,TGTGCCAGCAGTTACTCGTGGCAGGGTCCTGATGGCTACACCTTC,CASSYSWQGPDGYTF
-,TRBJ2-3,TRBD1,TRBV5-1,TGCGCCAGCAGCTTGGCGAGACAGGGGTTTGGATCTAGCACAGATACGCAGTATTTT,CASSLARQGFGSSTDTQYF
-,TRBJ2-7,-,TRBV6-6,TGTGCCAGCAGTTACTCGACAGGCCCCTACTACGAGCAGTACTTC,CASSYSTGPYYEQYF
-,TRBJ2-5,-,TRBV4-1,TGCGCCAGCAGCCAAGTGGTGGGACTCCAAGAGACCCAGTACTTC,CASSQVVGLQETQYF
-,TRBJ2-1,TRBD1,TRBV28,TGTGCCAGCGGACAGGGGTCCTACAATGAGCAGTTCTTC,CASGQGSYNEQFF
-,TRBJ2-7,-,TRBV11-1,TGTGCCAGCAGCCTCAACTTGTACGAGCAGTACTTC,CASSLNLYEQYF
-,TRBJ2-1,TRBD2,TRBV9,TGTGCCAGCAGCGTATGGGGGGGTTTGGCTGAGCAGTTCTTC,CASSVWGGLAEQFF
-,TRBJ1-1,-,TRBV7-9,TGTGCCAGCAGCCTTAGTGGAGGGACTGAAGCTTTCTTT,CASSLSGGTEAFF
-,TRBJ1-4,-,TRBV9,TGTGCCAGCAGCGAACGAACAGCTAATGAAAAACTGTTTTTT,CASSERTANEKLFF
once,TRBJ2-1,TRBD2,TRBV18,TGTGCCAGCTCACCAACTAGCGGGAGAAATGAGCAGTTCTTC,CASSPTSGRNEQFF
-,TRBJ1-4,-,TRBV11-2,TGTGCCAGCAGCGTTCAGGGAAGGGAAAAACTGTTTTTT,CASSVQGREKLFF
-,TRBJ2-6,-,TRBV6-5,TGTGCCGGCTATCGAGGCGGTGGGGCCAACGTCCTGACTTTC,CAGYRGGGANVLTF
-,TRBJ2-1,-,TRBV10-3,TGTGCCATTGGGGGGGCTAACTCCTACAATGAGCAGTTCTTC,CAIGGANSYNEQFF
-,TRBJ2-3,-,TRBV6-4,TGTGCCAGCAGTGTGTATTCGGGGTCAGTAGATACGCAGTATTTT,CASSVYSGSVDTQYF
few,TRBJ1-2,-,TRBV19,TGTGCCAGTAGCGCACAGGGCAACCCTAACTATGGCTACACCTTC,CASSAQGNPNYGYTF
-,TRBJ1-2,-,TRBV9,TGTGCCAGCAGCGTCGAACAGGGAATCGGCTACACCTTC,CASSVEQGIGYTF
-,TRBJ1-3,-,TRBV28,TGTGCCAGCAGTCGCTGGACAGTGCCCGGAAACACCATATATTTT,CASSRWTVPGNTIYF
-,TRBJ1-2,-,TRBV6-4,TGTGCCAGCAAACCCCATACAGGGTCGGGGGGCTATGGCTACACCTTC,CASKPHTGSGGYGYTF
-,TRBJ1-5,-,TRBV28,TGTGCCAGCAGCCTAAGTCATGGTAGCAATCAGCCCCAGCATTTT,CASSLSHGSNQPQHF
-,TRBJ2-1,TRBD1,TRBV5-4,TGTGCCAGCAGCGCTGGACAGGGCTCCTACAATGAGCAGTTCTTC,CASSAGQGSYNEQFF
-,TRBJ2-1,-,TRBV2,TGTGCCAGCAGACGGGGACGGGAGAATGAGCAGTTCTTC,CASRRGRENEQFF
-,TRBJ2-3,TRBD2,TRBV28,TGTGCCAGCAGCCTTGACCTAGCGGGAGGCAATACGCAGTATTTT,CASSLDLAGGNTQYF
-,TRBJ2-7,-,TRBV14,TGTGCCAGCAGCCAATATATCTCCTACGAGCAGTACTTC,CASSQYISYEQYF
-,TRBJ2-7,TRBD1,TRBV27,TGTGCCAGCAGTTTAAGACAGGGGATGTTTTACGAGCAGTACTTC,CASSLRQGMFYEQYF
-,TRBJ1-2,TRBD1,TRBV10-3,TGTGCCATCAGTGAGCCCATGACAGGGGGCGGGCCCTATGGCTACACCTTC,CAISEPMTGGGPYGYTF
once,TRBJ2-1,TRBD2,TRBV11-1,TGTGCCAGCAGCTCCCGACTAGCGGGGAGGGATAATGAGCAGTTCTTC,CASSSRLAGRDNEQFF
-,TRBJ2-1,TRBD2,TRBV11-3,TGTGCCAGCAGCTCGACTAGCGAGCTCAATGAGCAGTTCTTC,CASSSTSELNEQFF
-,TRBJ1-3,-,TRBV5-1,TGCGCCAGCAGCTTTAGTACAGGAGCAGGAAACACCATATATTTT,CASSFSTGAGNTIYF
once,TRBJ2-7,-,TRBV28,TGTGCCAGCAGTTTAGACTCTTACTACGAGCAGTACTTC,CASSLDSYYEQYF
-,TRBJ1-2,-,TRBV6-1,TGTGCCAGCAGTGAAGCAGCGAAAAATCGGGGCTACACCTTC,CASSEAAKNRGYTF
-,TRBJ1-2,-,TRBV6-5,TGTGCCAGCAGTTACGAGGGTAATGGCTACACCTTC,CASSYEGNGYTF
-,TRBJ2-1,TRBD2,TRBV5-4,TGTGCCAGCAGCCCGGGAGGGACTAGCGGGGCCTACTCCTACAATGAGCAGTTCTTC,CASSPGGTSGAYSYNEQFF